This entry lists 29 T cell receptor beta chains sequenced from one sample in a study of shared clonotypes between healthy human individuals. Measured with immunoSEQ multiplex PCR; TCRdb has only the in-frame clones, and not every one. The sample has some 360,000 clones; 70% to 75% are singletons. Sequencing was carried out using memory CD4+ T cells sorted from blood. Subset of the sample: CD45RA-negative fraction. These receptors were collected from a man aged 25-45 years in good health.

The genes are TRBV11-2 and TRBJ2-7, with D unresolved. Per germline, CDR1 SGHAT and CDR2 FQNNGV. The CDR3 covers 12 residues. The V end was cut by 0 bases, the J end by 2 bases, with 2 bases between. The CDR3 reads CASSLDAYEQYF. The CDR3 DNA reads TGTGCCAGCAGCTTAGACGCCTACGAGCAGTACTTC.

V and J are TRBV6-1 and TRBJ2-7; no firm D call. The germline V and J ends were trimmed by 4 bases and 2 bases, with 3 bases remaining between them. CDR1 is MNHNS and CDR2 is SASEGT in the germline V gene. The CDR3 loop spans 11 amino acids. The CDR3 spells CASSGAYEQYF. In DNA, the CDR3 is TGTGCCAGCAGTGGAGCCTACGAGCAGTACTTC.

The rearrangement joins TRBV5-1 to TRBJ2-7; tentative D call: TRBD2 (5 bases). Germline loops: CDR1 SGHRS, CDR2 YFSETQ. This CDR3 has 18 residues. The V end lost 0 bases, the J end lost 2 bases, and 21 bases lay between the germline ends. CDR3 amino acids: CASSLGPVASRRTYEQYF. CDR3 nucleotide sequence: TGCGCCAGCAGCTTGGGGCCAGTAGCCTCCAGGAGGACCTACGAGCAGTACTTC.

CDR3 sequence: CASSSTRGLAGGRSSYEQYF. The CDR3 DNA follows: TGCGCCAGCAGCTCGACAAGGGGACTAGCGGGAGGTCGAAGTTCCTACGAGCAGTACTTC. The chain is built from TRBV5-1 and TRBJ2-7, with 15 bases lining up with TRBD2. Germline V gene sequence: CDR1 SGHRS, CDR2 YFSETQ. The length of the CDR3 is 20 residues. J was trimmed by 1 base and V by 3 bases; bases with no gene match: 14.

In this sample, this clone turned up a few times. The chain uses TRBV10-3 and TRBJ2-1; D is undetermined. CDR3 length: 15 amino acids. Germline V lookup: CDR1 ENHRY, CDR2 SYGVKD. Trimming took off 0 bases at V and 8 bases at J, with 14 bases between the two ends. CDR3 sequence reads: CAISESAGSFDEQFF. The CDR3 DNA sequence: TGTGCCATCAGTGAGTCAGCAGGCAGCTTTGATGAGCAGTTCTTC.

This CDR3 is CASSLTGRFESQYF. The DNA for the CDR3 is TGTGCCAGCAGCTTGACAGGGCGTTTTGAGTCCCAGTACTTC. The chain recombines TRBV5-6 with TRBJ2-5; D might be TRBD1 (6 bases). CDR1 is SGHDT and CDR2 is YYEEEE in the germline V gene. The V and J ends lost 1 base and 9 bases respectively, with 16 bases between them. This CDR3 is 14 amino acids long.

A remark on this clone: The sample carries other DNA sequences with the same CDR3. V is TRBV19 and J is TRBJ2-3, with 11 nucleotides matching TRBD2. CDR1 is LNHDA and CDR2 is SQIVND in the germline V gene (reference sequence). Unmatched junction bases numbered 2, after V lost 9 bases and J lost 3 bases. CDR3 size: 13 residues. The CDR3 bases are TGTGCCAGCGGGACTAGCGGAACAGATACGCAGTATTTT. Its translation is CASGTSGTDTQYF.

The chain employs TRBV15 and TRBJ2-5, with 8 bases fitting TRBD1. Looked up from germline, CDR1 is LNHNV and CDR2 is YYDKDF (reference sequence). The CDR3 spans 14 residues. The V gene end was trimmed by 5 bases and the J gene end by 4 bases; junction bases not matched to a gene: 6. CDR3 sequence: CATSVRTGRETQYF. In DNA form, the CDR3 reads TGTGCCACCAGCGTTAGGACAGGGCGAGAGACCCAGTACTTC.

This chain connects TRBV5-1 to TRBJ2-2, with D perhaps TRBD2 (6 bases). Per germline, CDR1 SGHRS and CDR2 YFSETQ. This CDR3 comprises 15 residues. V gave up 4 bases and J gave up 0 bases, with 10 bases separating them. The CDR3 loop is CASSPGLTNTGELFF. The CDR3 coding sequence is TGCGCCAGCAGCCCGGGACTGACGAACACCGGGGAGCTGTTTTTT. The variable domain in full, completed from reference TRBV5-1 and TRBJ2-2, reads KAGVTQTPRYLIKTRGQQVTLSCSPISGHRSVSWYQQTPGQGLQFLFEYFSETQRNKGNFPGRFSGRQFSNSRSEMNVSTLELGDSALYLCASSPGLTNTGELFFGEGSRLTVL.

This clone was recorded at least ten times. V usage is TRBV6-1 and J usage is TRBJ1-2; 8 positions agree with TRBD1. CDR3 length: 13 amino acids. Germline lookup yields CDR1 MNHNS and CDR2 SASEGT. With 7 bases clipped from V and 8 bases from J, the junction kept 9 bases outside the gene matches. DNA for the CDR3: TGTGCCAGCATAAACAGGGGGGCGTACGGCTACACCTTC. Translation gives CASINRGAYGYTF.

This chain joins TRBV5-1 and TRBJ2-7; 9 nucleotides match TRBD2. The CDR3 spans 14 residues. Germline CDR1 and CDR2: SGHRS and YFSETQ. V shed 0 bases and J 5 bases; nucleotides not matched to a gene: 3. DNA for the CDR3: TGCGCCAGCAGCTTGGCCCCTAGCGGGGACGAGCAGTACTTC. It codes for CASSLAPSGDEQYF. The full variable domain, completed using reference TRBV5-1 and TRBJ2-7, is KAGVTQTPRYLIKTRGQQVTLSCSPISGHRSVSWYQQTPGQGLQFLFEYFSETQRNKGNFPGRFSGRQFSNSRSEMNVSTLELGDSALYLCASSLAPSGDEQYFGPGTRLTVT.

The J gene is TRBJ2-5, the V gene TRBV7-2, with TRBD1 as a possible D gene (6 bases). The V end was cut by 5 bases, the J end by 5 bases, with 18 bases between. Looked up from germline, CDR1 is SGHTA and CDR2 is FQGNSA. This CDR3 has 15 amino acids. The CDR3 coding sequence is TGTGCCAGCAGCCCTTATACAGGGAACGGGGAGACCCAGTACTTC. Translation: CASSPYTGNGETQYF.

This chain's CDR3 is CASSLVDSSTDTQYF. CDR3 bases: TGCGCCAGCAGCTTGGTAGATTCCAGCACAGATACGCAGTATTTT. This chain uses TRBV5-1 with TRBJ2-3, with no clear D. CDR1 is SGHRS, CDR2 YFSETQ, per germline. The CDR3 totals 15 residues. Trimming cost V 0 bases and J 0 bases, with 8 bases left between them.

The chain joins TRBV23-1 to TRBJ2-2; 7 bases match TRBD1. TRBV23-1 is an ORF for which the function is uncertain. The CDR3 contains 14 residues. V lost 11 bases to trimming and J lost 7 bases; unmatched junction nucleotides: 13. The CDR3 sequence: CAGIQGQHGGELFF. Written as DNA, the CDR3 is TGCGCCGGGATACAGGGGCAACATGGCGGGGAGCTGTTTTTT.

The chain employs TRBV18 and TRBJ2-2; no clear D. The germline gives CDR1 KGHSH, CDR2 LQKENI. The CDR3 sequence is 14 residues long. The V end lost 0 bases, the J end lost 10 bases, and 12 bases lay between the germline ends. The CDR3 region has the DNA TGTGCCAGCTCACCACCTTTGGAGAGACAGGAGCTGTTTTTT. This encodes CASSPPLERQELFF.

The chain is built from TRBV7-9 and TRBJ2-7; D may be TRBD1 (5 bases). Trimming pared 6 bases from V and 0 bases from J, leaving 9 bases between. Germline V CDR1 and CDR2: SEHNR, FQNEAQ (reference sequence). The CDR3 consists of 13 residues. CDR3 loop: CASRTDTSYEQYF. The CDR3 region has the DNA TGTGCCAGCAGGACAGACACCTCCTACGAGCAGTACTTC. Variable domain in full (rest from reference TRBV7-9 and TRBJ2-7): DTGVSQNPRHKITKRGQNVTFRCDPISEHNRLYWYRQTLGQGPEFLTYFQNEAQLEKSRLLSDRFSAERPKGSFSTLEIQRTEQGDSAMYLCASRTDTSYEQYFGPGTRLTVT.

The chain carries TRBV19 and TRBJ1-1, with D possibly being TRBD1 (6 bases). The germline V gene has CDR1 LNHDA and CDR2 SQIVND (reference sequence). CDR3 length equals 19 residues. V was shortened by 3 bases and J by 0 bases, with 23 bases between the two germline ends. In DNA, the CDR3 is TGTGCCAGTAGTATCGGTGGACACTTTGGACAGCACCTGAACACTGAAGCTTTCTTT. As protein: CASSIGGHFGQHLNTEAFF. The full variable domain, rest sourced from reference TRBV19 and TRBJ1-1, is DGGITQSPKYLFRKEGQNVTLSCEQNLNHDAMYWYRQDPGQGLRLIYYSQIVNDFQKGDIAEGYSVSREKKESFPLTVTSAQKNPTAFYLCASSIGGHFGQHLNTEAFFGQGTRLTVV.

This chain joins TRBV6-1 and TRBJ1-1; D call uncertain. The V gene lost 6 bases and the J gene lost 2 bases, with 22 bases spanning the gap. The CDR3 spans 17 residues. The germline gives CDR1 MNHNS, CDR2 SASEGT. CDR3 coding DNA: TGTGCCAGCAGGGAATACGAGAGGAACCGCTTAAACACTGAAGCTTTCTTT. Translated, it gives CASREYERNRLNTEAFF.

Ten or more counts support this clone. The genes are TRBV9 and TRBJ2-1; D not resolved. CDR3 length equals 16 residues. V was pared by 0 bases and J by 0 bases, with 10 bases between. CDR1 SGDLS and CDR2 YYNGEE come from the germline V gene. Written as DNA, the CDR3 is TGTGCCAGCAGCGTAGAGGGTTTTAGCTCCTACAATGAGCAGTTCTTC. Translating it yields CASSVEGFSSYNEQFF.

The CDR3 reads CASSLASTGQGAGNTIYF. CDR3 coding DNA: TGTGCCAGCAGCTTAGCCTCCACTGGACAGGGAGCGGGAAACACCATATATTTT. The V and J genes are TRBV7-9 and TRBJ1-3, with 8 bases identical to TRBD1. The germline gives CDR1 SEHNR, CDR2 FQNEAQ (reference sequence). V was clipped by 0 bases and J by 4 bases; unmatched bases: 11. This CDR3 has 18 amino acids.

This chain uses TRBV5-4 with TRBJ2-3; D call uncertain. The CDR3 runs to 14 residues. V lost 4 bases and J lost 3, with 12 bases in between. Germline V gene lookup returns CDR1 SGHNT and CDR2 YYREEE (reference sequence). The CDR3, as DNA: TGTGCCAGCAGCGACGGATGGGCTACAGATACGCAGTATTTT. Its protein is CASSDGWATDTQYF.

This clone was seen once. The genes are TRBV4-1 and TRBJ2-1; TRBD2 matches at 9 bases. Germline V gene data show CDR1 as MGHRA and CDR2 as YSYEKL. The CDR3 extends over 12 amino acids. The trim removed 4 bases at V and 13 bases at J, leaving 5 bases unmatched. CDR3 nucleotides: TGCGCCAGCAGCCTTGGACTAGCGAGACAGTTCTTC. As protein: CASSLGLARQFF.

The J gene is TRBJ2-7, the V gene TRBV10-3, with D perhaps TRBD1 (5 bases). Trimming took 7 bases from V and 2 from J, leaving 21 bases between them. This CDR3 contains 16 residues. Germline assignment: CDR1 ENHRY and CDR2 SYGVKD. The CDR3 loop is CAIIGPPRQWTYEQYF. In DNA, the CDR3 is TGTGCCATCATAGGTCCCCCGAGACAGTGGACCTACGAGCAGTACTTC.

The chain recombines TRBV5-1 with TRBJ2-1; weak D call: TRBD2 (6 bases). This CDR3 region has 14 residues. Germline values: CDR1 SGHRS, CDR2 YFSETQ. Trimming stripped 2 bases from V and 7 bases from J, with 13 bases between. The CDR3 DNA reads as TGCGCCAGCAGCTTTGGGGGAGGAGAGAATGAGCAGTTCTTC. Translated: CASSFGGGENEQFF.

This clone was seen once. This chain links TRBV27 with TRBJ2-3, with 7 bases aligning to TRBD2. The germline V gene encodes CDR1 MNHEY and CDR2 SMNVEV (reference sequence). The CDR3 totals 15 residues. The trim removed 4 bases at V and 4 bases at J, leaving 8 bases unmatched. The CDR3 DNA reads as TGTGCCAGCAGTTCCGTGCGGGAGATCGCAGATACGCAGTATTTT. It encodes CASSSVREIADTQYF.

The chain joins TRBV30 to TRBJ2-6; D not resolved. CDR1 is GTSNPN, CDR2 SVGIG, per germline (reference sequence). The V and J ends lost 5 bases and 0 bases respectively, with 5 bases between them. The CDR3 length is 13 residues. CDR3 protein: CAWQASGANVLTF. DNA for the CDR3: TGTGCCTGGCAAGCCTCTGGGGCCAACGTCCTGACTTTC.

This chain joins TRBV7-9 and TRBJ1-6; 11 nucleotides line up with TRBD1. Germline V lookup: CDR1 SEHNR, CDR2 FQNEAQ (reference sequence). The V and J ends lost 0 bases and 7 bases, in that order; junction bases with no gene match: 5. The CDR3 is 17 amino acids. CDR3 sequence: CASSLAKGTGGNSPLHF. The CDR3 DNA reads TGTGCCAGCAGCTTAGCGAAGGGGACAGGGGGAAATTCACCCCTCCACTTT.

V and J are TRBV5-1 and TRBJ2-1, with a tentative D call TRBD2 (6 bases). V was cut by 0 bases and J by 6 bases, with 7 bases left in between. There are 13 residues in the CDR3. The germline CDR1 and CDR2 sequences are SGHRS and YFSETQ. CDR3 loop: CASSLGGVNEQFF. In DNA, the CDR3 is TGCGCCAGCAGCTTGGGCGGGGTCAATGAGCAGTTCTTC.

This clone was seen just once. The chain has TRBV19 and TRBJ2-2; 8 bases map to TRBD2. Trimming cost V 6 bases and J 0 bases; bases outside gene matches: 6. Germline V lookup: CDR1 LNHDA, CDR2 SQIVND (reference sequence). The CDR3 is 16 residues long. The CDR3, as DNA: TGTGCCAGTAGCACACTAGCGGCCCCGAACACCGGGGAGCTGTTTTTT. It yields the protein CASSTLAAPNTGELFF.